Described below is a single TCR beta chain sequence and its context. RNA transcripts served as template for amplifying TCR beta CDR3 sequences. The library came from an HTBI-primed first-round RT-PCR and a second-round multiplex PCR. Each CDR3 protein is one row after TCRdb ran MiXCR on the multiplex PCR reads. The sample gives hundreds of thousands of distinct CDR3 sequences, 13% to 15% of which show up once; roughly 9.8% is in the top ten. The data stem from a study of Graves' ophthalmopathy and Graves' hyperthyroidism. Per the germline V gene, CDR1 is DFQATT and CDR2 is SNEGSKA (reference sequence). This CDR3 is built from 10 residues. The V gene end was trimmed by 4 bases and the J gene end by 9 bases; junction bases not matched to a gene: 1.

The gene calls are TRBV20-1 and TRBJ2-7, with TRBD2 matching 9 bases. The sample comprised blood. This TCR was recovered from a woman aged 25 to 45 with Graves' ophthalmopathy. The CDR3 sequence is CSAMTSGQYF. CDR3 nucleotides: TGCAGTGCTATGACTAGCGGGCAGTACTTC.